This TCR beta chain comes out of a study of OX40 agonist ivuxolimab in advanced cancers. Across the whole study: Those enrolled were roughly 80% male, with a mean age of around 60 years and ages from 23 to 79. Prior anti-PD-1, anti-PD-L1 or anti-CTLA-4 therapy was allowed; 40% had some. Three individuals attained partial responses, comprising one hepatocellular carcinoma case and two cutaneous melanoma cases.

The method was immunoSEQ multiplex PCR; TCRdb's version includes in-frame clones alone and lacks a portion of them. Of about 79,000 clones listed, less than 95% are singletons. V gave up 2 bases and J gave up 0 bases; unmatched junction bases: 18. This CDR3 is built from 20 residues. Germline CDR1 is SGHRS and CDR2 is YFSETQ. The sample here was CD4+ or CD8+ T cells sorted from blood, taken in a trial of the OX40 agonist ivuxolimab. The chain uses TRBV5-1 and TRBJ2-3; 7 nucleotides line up with TRBD2. The receptor was isolated from an adult with an advanced solid tumor such as melanoma, head and neck, liver or kidney cancer. The DNA for the CDR3 is TGCGCCAGCAGCTTATTAGGTGGCGTGTCGTCTAGCGGAAGCACAGATACGCAGTATTTT. It codes for CASSLLGGVSSSGSTDTQYF.